This T cell receptor beta chain was sequenced during a study of OX40 agonist ivuxolimab in advanced cancers. Study as a whole: Prior therapy, whether anti-PD-1, anti-PD-L1 or anti-CTLA-4, was allowed, and 40% had some. Study-wide points: The CD4+ and CD8+ T cells in the blood had expanded clonally by week 6 at 0.1 to 3.0 mg/kg.

Comments on this clone: Its specificity is unknown.

Profiling relied on immunoSEQ multiplex PCR, and the TCRdb table lists in-frame clones only, not all of them. The table shows about 59,000 clones, with approximately 80% occurring only once. Germline V gene data show CDR1 as SGHRS and CDR2 as YFSETQ. The V segment lost 1 base and the J segment 4 bases; nucleotides outside the gene matches: 2. CDR3 length: 15 residues. Samples of blood were obtained at baseline, on cycle 4 day 1, and on cycle 7 day 1. The V gene is TRBV5-1, the J gene TRBJ2-3, with 11 bases aligning to TRBD1. This receptor was identified in an adult with an advanced solid tumor such as melanoma, head and neck, liver or kidney cancer. Here the sequenced sample was CD4+ or CD8+ T cells sorted from blood, taken in a trial of the OX40 agonist ivuxolimab. The CDR3 nucleotides read TGCGCCAGCAGCTTGAAGGGACAGGGGGCAGATACGCAGTATTTT. It specifies CASSLKGQGADTQYF.